This T cell receptor beta chain is drawn from a study of blood T cell repertoires in COVID-19. Study-wide context: There were acute and convalescent COVID-19 samples, and they came from the United States, Italy and Spain.

This clone was recorded only once. Authors' data handling: Amplification of reference gene primers provided the estimated nucleated cell counts. Using immunoSEQ multiplex PCR, the repertoire was profiled, and TCRdb retains in-frame clones only, with some absent. V and J calls and clone size are those listed in that table; D and trimming were worked out from the DNA. The sample carries fewer than 200,000 clones, 81% recorded once. Seattle enrolled patients during active infection and tracked them longitudinally. The TCR was taken from a woman aged 40 to 50 with COVID-19, enrolled during active disease. Sequencing was done on a sample of peripheral blood.

CDR3 sequence: CASSFMGTGKETQYF. CDR3 coding DNA: TGCGCCAGCAGCTTTATGGGTACAGGGAAAGAGACCCAGTACTTC. This sequence joins TRBV5-1 and TRBJ2-5; D is perhaps TRBD1 (6 bases). In germline, CDR1 is SGHRS, CDR2 YFSETQ. V gave up 2 bases and J gave up 3 bases, with 14 bases separating them. This CDR3 spans 15 amino acids.